This is a list of T cell receptor beta chains from one sample in a study of cytomegalovirus exposure and HLA in healthy donors. The assay was immunoSEQ multiplex PCR, and TCRdb's table has in-frame clones only and misses some. The repertoire table contains 45,000 to 50,000 clones. The material sequenced was PBMCs. The origin of the receptors is a male donor in good health and CMV-seronegative. The CDR3 runs from the conserved cysteine through the conserved F or W. D genes are given only for firm matches.

j_gene | d_gene | v_gene | CDR3aa | CDR3nt
TRBJ1-2 | TRBD1 | TRBV7-6 | CASSANRGANYGYTF | TGTGCCAGCAGCGCCAACAGGGGAGCTAACTATGGCTACACCTTC
TRBJ2-5 | NA | TRBV15 | CATSRVRGQETQYF | TGTGCCACCAGCAGAGTCAGGGGTCAAGAGACCCAGTACTTC
TRBJ1-4 | TRBD1 | TRBV5-4 | CASSWGRDRKNEKLFF | TGTGCCAGCAGCTGGGGACGGGACAGGAAAAATGAAAAACTGTTTTTT
TRBJ2-3 | TRBD2 | TRBV5-1 | CASSLGLAGGTDTQYF | TGCGCCAGCAGCTTGGGACTAGCGGGGGGCACAGATACGCAGTATTTT
TRBJ1-5 | NA | TRBV2 | CASNPWGGESNQPQHF | TGTGCCAGCAACCCCTGGGGGGGAGAGAGCAATCAGCCCCAGCATTTT
TRBJ1-5 | NA | TRBV19 | CASSQGPGENQPQHF | TGTGCCAGTAGTCAGGGTCCGGGAGAAAATCAGCCCCAGCATTTT
TRBJ1-1 | NA | TRBV19 | CASKNHSSGMNTEAFF | TGTGCCAGTAAGAACCACTCTTCAGGGATGAACACTGAAGCTTTCTTT
TRBJ1-2 | NA | TRBV29-1 | CSVFRGPHGYTF | TGCAGCGTTTTCCGCGGGCCCCATGGCTACACCTTC
TRBJ2-7 | TRBD1 | TRBV6-5 | CASSYRSRGQGTEQYF | TGTGCCAGCAGTTACCGGTCCCGAGGACAGGGGACCGAGCAGTACTTC
TRBJ1-1 | TRBD1 | TRBV10-3 | CAISESKGQGPNTEAFF | TGTGCCATCAGTGAGTCCAAGGGACAGGGGCCGAACACTGAAGCTTTCTTT
TRBJ1-3 | NA | TRBV5-1 | CASSWGNLGGGNTIYF | TGCGCCAGCAGCTGGGGAAACCTTGGAGGTGGAAACACCATATATTTT
TRBJ1-1 | NA | TRBV6-5 | CASMSPNRGTEAFF | TGTGCCAGCATGTCCCCCAATCGGGGCACTGAAGCTTTCTTT
TRBJ1-2 | NA | TRBV6-5 | CASRIGGIDGYTF | TGTGCCAGCAGGATAGGAGGGATCGATGGCTACACCTTC
TRBJ1-2 | NA | TRBV18 | CASSPPGARTNYGYTF | TGTGCCAGCTCACCACCGGGTGCGAGGACTAACTATGGCTACACCTTC
TRBJ1-3 | NA | TRBV6-1 | CASSRAEGDTIYF | TGTGCCAGCAGTAGGGCTGAGGGGGACACCATATATTTT
TRBJ1-1 | NA | TRBV5-1 | CASRSAFSYLVDHEAFF | TGCGCCAGCAGGTCGGCCTTCTCTTACCTAGTTGATCATGAAGCTTTCTTT
TRBJ2-5 | NA | TRBV21-1 | CASSTGYRGRETQYF | TGTGCCAGCAGCACCGGATACAGGGGGCGAGAGACCCAGTACTTC
TRBJ2-7 | NA | TRBV6-6 | CASSYLGTTYEQYF | TGTGCCAGCAGTTACCTCGGGACAACTTACGAGCAGTACTTC
TRBJ2-2 | TRBD1 | TRBV5-1 | CASSYRDRASGELFF | TGCGCCAGCAGCTACCGGGACAGGGCAAGCGGGGAGCTGTTTTTT
TRBJ1-4 | NA | TRBV30 | CAWSRGEKLFF | TGTGCCTGGAGTCGGGGTGAAAAACTGTTTTTT
TRBJ1-1 | NA | TRBV18 | CASSPLPGWMTEAFF | TGTGCCAGCTCACCATTGCCAGGGTGGATGACTGAAGCTTTCTTT
TRBJ1-2 | NA | TRBV25-1 | CASSELFLAQGANYGYTF | TGTGCCAGCAGTGAATTGTTTCTTGCTCAGGGCGCTAACTATGGCTACACCTTC
TRBJ2-7 | TRBD2 | TRBV9 | CASSVAGGGTAYF | TGTGCCAGCAGCGTAGCTGGGGGAGGGACCGCCTACTTC
TRBJ1-6 | NA | TRBV7-9 | CASSSSYPYNSPLHF | TGTGCCAGCAGCTCCAGTTACCCCTATAATTCACCCCTCCACTTT
TRBJ1-5 | TRBD1 | TRBV29-1 | CSVARGPGNQPQHF | TGCAGCGTTGCCAGGGGGCCGGGTAATCAGCCCCAGCATTTT
TRBJ2-7 | TRBD1 | TRBV18 | CASSGQGEYYEQYF | TGTGCCAGCTCCGGACAGGGCGAGTACTACGAGCAGTACTTC
TRBJ1-6 | TRBD1 | TRBV14 | CASSPGQYNSPLHF | TGTGCCAGCAGCCCGGGACAGTATAATTCACCCCTCCACTTT
TRBJ1-6 | NA | TRBV30 | CAWSVPADSYNSPLHF | TGTGCCTGGAGTGTACCGGCGGACTCCTATAATTCACCCCTCCACTTT
TRBJ2-7 | NA | TRBV19 | CASSSRGLSYEQYF | TGTGCCAGTAGTAGCAGGGGTTTGTCCTACGAGCAGTACTTC
TRBJ2-7 | TRBD2 | TRBV9 | CASSVVLAGEQYF | TGTGCCAGCAGCGTAGTCCTAGCGGGCGAGCAGTACTTC
TRBJ2-1 | TRBD1 | TRBV4-1 | CASSQPGRDRGYNEQFF | TGCGCCAGCAGCCAGCCGGGGAGGGACAGGGGTTACAATGAGCAGTTCTTC
TRBJ1-1 | NA | TRBV27 | CASTSSWGMNTEAFF | TGTGCCAGCACCTCGTCCTGGGGCATGAACACTGAAGCTTTCTTT
TRBJ2-1 | TRBD2 | TRBV7-9 | CASSLLAGAYNEQFF | TGTGCCAGCAGCTTGCTAGCGGGCGCGTACAATGAGCAGTTCTTC
TRBJ2-7 | TRBD1 | TRBV9 | CASSRGQSAYEQYF | TGTGCCAGCAGCAGGGGACAGAGCGCCTACGAGCAGTACTTC
TRBJ2-7 | NA | TRBV4-1 | CASSPSERVGEQYF | TGCGCCAGCAGCCCGTCCGAACGGGTTGGCGAGCAGTACTTC
TRBJ1-6 | NA | TRBV5-6 | CASSLAGQSPLHF | TGTGCCAGCAGCTTAGCGGGGCAATCACCCCTCCACTTT
TRBJ2-2 | NA | TRBV19 | CASSIRTNTGELFF | TGTGCCAGTAGTATACGGACAAACACCGGGGAGCTGTTTTTT
TRBJ2-5 | NA | TRBV30 | CAWSVHETQYF | TGTGCCTGGAGTGTACACGAGACCCAGTACTTC